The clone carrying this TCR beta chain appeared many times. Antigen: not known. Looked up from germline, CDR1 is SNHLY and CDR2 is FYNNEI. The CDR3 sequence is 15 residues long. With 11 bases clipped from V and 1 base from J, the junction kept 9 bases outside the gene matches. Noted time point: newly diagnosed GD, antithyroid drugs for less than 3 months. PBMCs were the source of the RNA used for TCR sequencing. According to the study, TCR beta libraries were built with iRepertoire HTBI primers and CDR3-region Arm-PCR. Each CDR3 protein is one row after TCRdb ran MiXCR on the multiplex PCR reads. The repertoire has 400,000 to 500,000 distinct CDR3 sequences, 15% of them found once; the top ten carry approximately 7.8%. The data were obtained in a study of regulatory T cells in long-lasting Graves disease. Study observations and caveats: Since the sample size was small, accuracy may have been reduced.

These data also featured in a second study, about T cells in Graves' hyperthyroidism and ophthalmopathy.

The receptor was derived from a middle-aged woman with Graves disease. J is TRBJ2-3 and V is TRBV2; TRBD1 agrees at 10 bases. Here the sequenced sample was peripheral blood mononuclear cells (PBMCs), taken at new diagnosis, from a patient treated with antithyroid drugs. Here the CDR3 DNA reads TGTGCCCGGGACAGGGGATCGTTGGGCACAGATACGCAGTATTTT. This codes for CARDRGSLGTDTQYF. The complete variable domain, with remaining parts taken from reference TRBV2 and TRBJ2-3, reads EPEVTQTPSHQVTQMGQEVILRCVPISNHLYFYWYRQILGQKVEFLVSFYNNEISEKSEIFDDQFSVERPDGSNFTLKIRSTKLEDSAMYFCARDRGSLGTDTQYFGPGTRLTVL.